These T cell receptor beta chains were read from a single sample in a study of T cells in localized non-small cell lung cancer. Here immunoSEQ multiplex PCR was the method, and the copy in TCRdb shows in-frame clones only, minus some. Here the sample spans approximately 2,500 clones, 30% to 40% being singletons. The specimen comprised lung tumor tissue, sampled before any cancer treatment. The receptors originated from a man between 40 and 70 years old with stage I lung adenocarcinoma. Each CDR3 is given with its conserved first and last residue. A D gene is named only where the DNA matches it firmly. Not every row has a clone size; where given, it reads once, few, many or a size class.

d_call	v_call	clone_size	j_call	cdr3_aa	cdr3_nt
TRBD1	TRBV28	NA	TRBJ2-1	CASRSSGTAEQFF	TGTGCCAGCAGATCCTCTGGGACAGCTGAGCAGTTCTTC
NA	TRBV6-8	few	TRBJ1-1	CASTRANTEAFF	TGTGCCAGCACTAGGGCGAACACTGAAGCTTTCTTT
NA	TRBV6-8	few	TRBJ1-1	CASSYQSTGNTEAFF	TGTGCCAGCAGTTATCAATCGACGGGCAACACTGAAGCTTTCTTT
NA	TRBV28	few	TRBJ2-7	CASSATGSYEQYF	TGTGCCAGCAGTGCCACAGGCTCCTACGAGCAGTACTTC
NA	TRBV5-1	NA	TRBJ1-4	CASSFSGGANEKLFF	TGCGCCAGCAGCTTTTCGGGTGGGGCTAATGAAAAACTGTTTTTT
TRBD1	TRBV19	NA	TRBJ1-5	CASKGTVPNQPQHF	TGTGCCAGTAAGGGGACAGTTCCTAATCAGCCCCAGCATTTT
NA	TRBV1	few	TRBJ2-1	CASSQPQGTNEQFF	TGCGCCAGCAGCCAACCGCAGGGGACCAATGAGCAGTTCTTC
TRBD1	TRBV6-8	NA	TRBJ2-5	CASSYPGTGQETQYF	TGTGCCAGCAGTTACCCAGGGACAGGGCAGGAGACCCAGTACTTC
NA	TRBV11-3	NA	TRBJ2-2	CASSTSSGGTGELFF	TGTGCCAGCAGCACCTCATCCGGGGGAACCGGGGAGCTGTTTTTT
NA	TRBV5-1	NA	TRBJ2-7	CASSLATQGYEQYF	TGCGCCAGCAGCTTGGCCACCCAGGGCTACGAGCAGTACTTC
NA	TRBV7-6	few	TRBJ2-5	CASSLEYHGGYETQYF	TGTGCCAGCAGCTTGGAATATCATGGAGGGTATGAGACCCAGTACTTC
NA	TRBV28	once	TRBJ2-7	CASSTGYDEQYF	TGTGCCAGCAGTACAGGGTACGACGAGCAGTACTTC
NA	TRBV28	few	TRBJ1-5	CASSLGGQYQPQHF	TGTGCCAGCAGTTTGGGCGGACAGTATCAGCCCCAGCATTTT
NA	TRBV11-3	medium-sized	TRBJ1-1	CASSLPGRRDTEAFF	TGTGCCAGCAGCTTACCGGGAAGGAGGGACACTGAAGCTTTCTTT
NA	TRBV29-1	once	TRBJ1-2	CSAGEFGINYGYTF	TGCAGCGCCGGGGAGTTTGGGATTAACTATGGCTACACCTTC
NA	TRBV15	NA	TRBJ2-4	CASSLEERGNIQYF	TGTGCCAGCAGCTTAGAGGAAAGAGGAAACATTCAGTACTTC
NA	TRBV7-6	NA	TRBJ2-2	CASSLLPGTQNTGELFF	TGTGCCAGCAGCTTGCTCCCCGGGACACAGAACACCGGGGAGCTGTTTTTT
TRBD2	TRBV5-1	NA	TRBJ2-5	CASSLTTSGSQETQYF	TGCGCCAGCAGCTTGACGACTAGCGGGAGTCAAGAGACCCAGTACTTC
NA	TRBV7-5	few	TRBJ2-1	CASSFSSGDYNEQFF	TGTGCCAGCAGCTTCTCTAGCGGGGACTACAATGAGCAGTTCTTC
NA	TRBV11-3	few	TRBJ2-7	CASSLIGGAYEQYF	TGTGCCAGCAGCTTGATAGGCGGGGCCTACGAGCAGTACTTC
TRBD1	TRBV11-3	NA	TRBJ1-1	CASSLGSQGATEAFF	TGTGCCAGCAGCTTAGGGTCCCAGGGGGCAACTGAAGCTTTCTTT
TRBD1	TRBV2	few	TRBJ2-7	CASSVYRGFYEQYF	TGTGCCAGCAGTGTTTACAGGGGTTTCTACGAGCAGTACTTC
TRBD2	TRBV15	NA	TRBJ2-1	CATSRDLLAGGVYNEQFF	TGTGCCACCAGCAGAGATTTACTAGCGGGAGGTGTATACAATGAGCAGTTCTTC
TRBD1	TRBV11-3	NA	TRBJ1-1	CASSLLGQGRGAFF	TGTGCCAGCAGCTTACTGGGACAGGGGAGGGGAGCTTTCTTT
TRBD1	TRBV7-7	NA	TRBJ1-3	CASSWDRDSGNTIYF	TGTGCCAGCAGTTGGGACAGGGACTCTGGAAACACCATATATTTT
TRBD1	TRBV18	NA	TRBJ1-5	CASSPTHRGGQPQHF	TGTGCCAGCTCACCAACACACAGGGGGGGACAGCCCCAGCATTTT
NA	TRBV23-1	NA	TRBJ2-7	CASSQIGGDEQYF	TGCGCCAGCAGCCAAATAGGGGGTGACGAGCAGTACTTC
NA	TRBV6-8	NA	TRBJ2-6	CASSVLGSGANVLTF	TGTGCCAGCAGTGTACTGGGCTCTGGGGCCAACGTCCTGACTTTC
TRBD1	TRBV6-8	NA	TRBJ1-2	CASSYIFGAGTGGYTF	TGTGCCAGCAGTTACATTTTCGGGGCAGGGACAGGTGGCTACACCTTC
NA	TRBV7-5	few	TRBJ2-2	CASTDRAFTGELFF	TGTGCCAGCACCGACAGGGCCTTCACCGGGGAGCTGTTTTTT
NA	TRBV1	NA	TRBJ2-1	CASSQNPKITPYNEQFF	TGCGCCAGCAGCCAAAACCCTAAAATCACACCCTACAATGAGCAGTTCTTC
NA	TRBV6-8	NA	TRBJ1-2	CAIRSVGVSYGYTF	TGTGCCATCAGGTCCGTTGGGGTGAGCTATGGCTACACCTTC
NA	TRBV28	NA	TRBJ2-3	CASSLWDSTDTQYF	TGTGCCAGCAGTTTATGGGACAGCACAGATACGCAGTATTTT
NA	TRBV28	NA	TRBJ2-2	CASSSNRDSMGTGELFF	TGTGCCAGCAGTTCTAACAGGGATTCGATGGGTACCGGGGAGCTGTTTTTT
NA	TRBV10-2	NA	TRBJ1-1	CASSSQVNTEAFF	TGCGCCAGCAGTTCGCAGGTGAACACTGAAGCTTTCTTT
TRBD2	TRBV11-3	medium-sized	TRBJ2-5	CASSPLAGLAGGGRETQYF	TGTGCCAGCAGCCCCCTGGCGGGACTAGCGGGAGGAGGGCGAGAGACCCAGTACTTC
TRBD2	TRBV11-3	NA	TRBJ2-7	CASSLEAGGTYEQYF	TGTGCCAGCAGCTTAGAGGCGGGAGGAACCTACGAGCAGTACTTC
NA	TRBV7-2	medium-sized	TRBJ2-7	CASSSGADGEQYF	TGTGCCAGCAGCTCGGGAGCCGATGGGGAGCAGTACTTC
NA	TRBV5-1	few	TRBJ1-4	CASSYAGDVGEKLFF	TGCGCCAGCAGCTATGCAGGGGACGTCGGTGAAAAACTGTTTTTT
TRBD1	TRBV11-3	NA	TRBJ2-7	CASSLGWTGDSYEQYF	TGTGCCAGCAGCTTAGGGTGGACAGGGGACTCCTACGAGCAGTACTTC
NA	TRBV29-1	NA	TRBJ1-1	CSVGPQVNTEAFF	TGCAGCGTTGGGCCCCAGGTGAACACTGAAGCTTTCTTT
NA	TRBV6-1	few	TRBJ2-7	CASSEGGAGDEQYF	TGTGCCAGCAGTGAAGGTGGGGCTGGGGACGAGCAGTACTTC
NA	TRBV9	few	TRBJ2-1	CASSVLQWSNEQFF	TGTGCCAGCAGCGTTCTACAGTGGTCGAATGAGCAGTTCTTC
NA	TRBV6-8	NA	TRBJ2-2	CAIKSQGTGELFF	TGTGCCATCAAATCGCAGGGAACCGGGGAGCTGTTTTTT
NA	TRBV7-6	medium-sized	TRBJ2-1	CASSLGLGAGRSNEQFF	TGTGCTAGCAGCTTAGGCCTCGGTGCCGGGAGAAGCAATGAGCAGTTCTTC
NA	TRBV11-3	few	TRBJ2-7	CASSQDLSGGREQYF	TGTGCCAGCAGCCAGGACCTCTCCGGGGGAAGGGAGCAGTACTTC
TRBD1	TRBV11-3	NA	TRBJ2-1	CASSLGQGWNEQFF	TGTGCCAGCAGCCTGGGACAGGGTTGGAATGAGCAGTTCTTC